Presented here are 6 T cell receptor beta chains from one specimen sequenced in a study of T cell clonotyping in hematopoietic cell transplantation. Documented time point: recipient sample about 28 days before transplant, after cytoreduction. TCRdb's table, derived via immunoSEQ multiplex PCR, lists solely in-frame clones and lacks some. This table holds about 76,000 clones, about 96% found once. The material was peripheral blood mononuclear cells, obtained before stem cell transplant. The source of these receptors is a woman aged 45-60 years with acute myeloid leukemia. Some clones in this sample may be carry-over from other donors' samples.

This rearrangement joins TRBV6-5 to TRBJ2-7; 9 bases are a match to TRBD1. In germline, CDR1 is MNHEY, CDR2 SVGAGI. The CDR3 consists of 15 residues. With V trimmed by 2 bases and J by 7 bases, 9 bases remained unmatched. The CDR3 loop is CASSYVGDRGLEQYF. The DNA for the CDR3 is TGTGCCAGCAGTTACGTCGGAGACAGGGGGTTAGAGCAGTACTTC.

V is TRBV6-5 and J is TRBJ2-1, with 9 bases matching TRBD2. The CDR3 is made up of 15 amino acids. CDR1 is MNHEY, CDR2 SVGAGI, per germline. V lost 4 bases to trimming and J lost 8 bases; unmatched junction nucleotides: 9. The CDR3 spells CASSSPGLAVDEQFF. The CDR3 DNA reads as TGTGCCAGCAGTTCCCCGGGACTAGCTGTCGATGAGCAGTTCTTC.

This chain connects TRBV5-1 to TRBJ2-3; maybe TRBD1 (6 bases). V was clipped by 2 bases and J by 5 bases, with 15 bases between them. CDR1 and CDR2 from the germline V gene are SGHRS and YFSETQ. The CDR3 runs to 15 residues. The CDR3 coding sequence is TGCGCCAGCAGCTTAAGGCAGGGGTTAGAAGATACGCAGTATTTT. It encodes CASSLRQGLEDTQYF.

DNA for the CDR3: TGTGCCTGGACCCCGGGGGGTTTAGAGACCCAGTACTTC. Translating it yields CAWTPGGLETQYF. The chain combines TRBV30 with TRBJ2-5; 7 bases align to TRBD2. Germline V gene data show CDR1 as GTSNPN and CDR2 as SVGIG (reference sequence). The ends lost 4 bases at V and 4 bases at J; junction bases unmatched: 6. The CDR3 runs 13 residues. Supplemented by reference TRBV30 and TRBJ2-5, the full variable domain reads SQTIHQWPATLVQPVGSPLSLECTVEGTSNPNLYWYRQAAGRGLQLLFYSVGIGQISSEVPQNLSASRPQDRQFILSSKKLLLSDSGFYLCAWTPGGLETQYFGPGTRLLVL.

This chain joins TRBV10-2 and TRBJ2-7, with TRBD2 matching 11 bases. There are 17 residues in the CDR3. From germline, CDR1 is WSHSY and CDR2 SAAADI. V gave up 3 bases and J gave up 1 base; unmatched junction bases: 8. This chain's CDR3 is CASSDLRRTSGSYEQYF. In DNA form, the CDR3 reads TGCGCCAGCAGTGACCTAAGGAGGACTAGCGGGTCCTACGAGCAGTACTTC.

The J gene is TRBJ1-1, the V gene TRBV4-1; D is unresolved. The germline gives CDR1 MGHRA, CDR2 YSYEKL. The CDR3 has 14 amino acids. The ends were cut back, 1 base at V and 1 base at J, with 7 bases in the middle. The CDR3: CASSQGRKNTEAFF. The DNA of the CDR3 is TGCGCCAGCAGCCAAGGACGGAAGAACACTGAAGCTTTCTTT.